These 9 T cell receptor beta chains share one sample of origin, sequenced in a study of blood T cell repertoires in COVID-19. Libraries were prepared by immunoSEQ multiplex PCR; TCRdb keeps only in-frame clonotypes and omits some of them. The sample yields about 170,000 clones, around 87% seen once. The material sequenced was peripheral blood. The source is a woman of 80 years or more with COVID-19, enrolled during active disease.

The V call is TRBV7-2, the J call TRBJ1-4; D might be TRBD1 (5 bases). Trimming pared 2 bases from V and 8 bases from J, leaving 15 bases between. The CDR3 consists of 15 residues. Germline V gene lookup returns CDR1 SGHTA and CDR2 FQGNSA. CDR3 region: CASSLFVGGGEKLFF. The CDR3 DNA follows: TGTGCCAGCAGCTTATTTGTAGGCGGGGGGGAAAAACTGTTTTTT.

The genes are TRBV27 and TRBJ2-2; TRBD1 agrees at 9 bases. Germline values: CDR1 MNHEY, CDR2 SMNVEV (reference sequence). This CDR3 is 16 amino acids long. V gave up 6 bases and J gave up 2 bases; unmatched junction bases: 7. This CDR3 is CASSQQGAINTGELFF. Here the CDR3 DNA reads TGTGCCAGCAGCCAACAGGGGGCTATCAACACCGGGGAGCTGTTTTTT.

This clone has just a few counts. The J gene is TRBJ1-6, the V gene TRBV4-2, with D tentatively TRBD1 (5 bases). The germline V and J ends were trimmed by 0 bases and 9 bases, with 21 bases remaining between them. CDR1 LGHNA and CDR2 YNFKEQ come from the germline V gene. The CDR3 loop spans 18 amino acids. CDR3 coding DNA: TGTGCCAGCAGCCAAGATTCCTTCGGGTTTTCCGACAGTTCACCCCTCCACTTT. Amino acid sequence: CASSQDSFGFSDSSPLHF.

The chain has TRBV5-6 and TRBJ1-3; no firm D call. The CDR3 covers 16 residues. The germline V and J ends were trimmed by 0 bases and 0 bases, with 10 bases remaining between them. Per germline, CDR1 SGHDT and CDR2 YYEEEE. Here the CDR3 reads CASSLGHLLSGNTIYF. CDR3 DNA: TGTGCCAGCAGCTTGGGACATCTACTCTCTGGAAACACCATATATTTT. The complete variable domain, with remaining parts taken from reference TRBV5-6 and TRBJ1-3, reads DAGVTQSPTHLIKTRGQQVTLRCSPKSGHDTVSWYQQALGQGPQFIFQYYEEEERQRGNFPDRFSGHQFPNYSSELNVNALLLGDSALYLCASSLGHLLSGNTIYFGEGSWLTVV.

The chain uses TRBV6-2 or TRBV6-3 and TRBJ1-2, with D perhaps matching TRBD1 (6 bases). This CDR3 region has 14 residues. Between the trimmed V and J ends, which lost 0 bases and 7 bases, there was a span of 12 bases. Germline CDR1 is MNHEY and CDR2 is SVGEGT. The CDR3 nucleotides are TGTGCCAGCAGTTACTCGACGGGACATAGTGGCTACACCTTC. Its protein product is CASSYSTGHSGYTF.

This clone was counted only a few times. The chain employs TRBV19 and TRBJ2-2; D not resolved. The CDR3 is 12 residues long. Germline CDR1 is LNHDA and CDR2 is SQIVND (reference sequence). V lost 6 bases and J 4 bases, leaving 6 bases between the germline ends. The CDR3 nucleotides read TGTGCCAGTAGGGAGCGCACCGGGGAGCTGTTTTTT. Encoded protein: CASRERTGELFF.

The V and J genes are TRBV6-5 and TRBJ1-1, with D possibly matching TRBD1 (5 bases). CDR1 and CDR2 (germline): MNHEY, SVGAGI. The CDR3 runs to 15 residues. V shed 6 bases and J shed 0 bases, with 14 bases lying between them. CDR3 protein: CASRSDRAMNTEAFF. The CDR3 nucleotides are TGTGCCAGCAGGAGCGACAGAGCAATGAACACTGAAGCTTTCTTT.

This clone was found once. The V and J genes are TRBV6-2 or TRBV6-3 and TRBJ1-2; TRBD1 matches 8 bases. Looked up from germline, CDR1 is MNHEY and CDR2 is SVGEGT. CDR3 size: 17 residues. V was clipped by 7 bases and J by 4 bases; unmatched bases: 17. CDR3 sequence reads: CASTPDGQGAVVYGYTF. The CDR3 nucleotides are TGTGCCAGCACCCCCGACGGACAGGGAGCAGTTGTCTATGGCTACACCTTC.

The chain combines TRBV5-4 with TRBJ1-2; D remains ambiguous. Germline loops: CDR1 SGHNT, CDR2 YYREEE (reference sequence). V lost 3 bases, J lost 3 bases, and 9 bases lay in between. The CDR3 runs to 13 residues. CDR3 sequence: CASSSSVDYGYTF. In DNA form, the CDR3 reads TGTGCCAGCAGCTCGTCAGTGGACTATGGCTACACCTTC.